The 27 T cell receptor beta chains reported below all come from one sample, sequenced in a study of radiotherapy plus CTLA-4 blockade in lung cancer. Profiling relied on immunoSEQ multiplex PCR, and the TCRdb table lists in-frame clones only, not all of them. The table shows over 100,000 clones, with around 90% occurring only once. Sequenced material: peripheral blood, taken from a patient treated with radiotherapy plus ipilimumab. These TCRs come from a human donor with non-small cell lung cancer that progressed on radiotherapy plus ipilimumab.

This clone was observed a single time. This chain joins TRBV5-6 and TRBJ2-1, with TRBD2 matching over 12 bases. Germline values: CDR1 SGHDT, CDR2 YYEEEE. V dropped 3 bases and J dropped 2; count of bases not matched to a gene: 6. This CDR3 region has 17 residues. The CDR3 DNA sequence: TGTGCCAGCAGCTCCTGGACTAGCGGGACCCCCTACAATGAGCAGTTCTTC. It yields the protein CASSSWTSGTPYNEQFF.

The chain carries TRBV27 and TRBJ2-7; D unresolved. CDR3 length: 12 residues. V lost 6 bases and J 2 bases, leaving 8 bases between the germline ends. Germline V gives CDR1 MNHEY, CDR2 SMNVEV (reference sequence). The CDR3 nucleotides are TGTGCCAGCAGGCGTCATCCCTACGAGCAGTACTTC. This translates into CASRRHPYEQYF.

This chain links TRBV7-5 with TRBJ1-1; the table's TRBD1 call for D was not verified on the DNA. TRBV7-5 is a pseudogene. The length of the CDR3 is 13 residues. CDR3 amino acids: CARSPTGVPEAFF. In DNA form, the CDR3 reads TGTGCCAGAAGCCCAACAGGGGTACCTGAAGCTTTCTTT.

CDR3 DNA: TGCAGCGTTGAGAATGGCTACACCTTC. Its protein is CSVENGYTF. V usage is TRBV29-1 and J usage is TRBJ1-2; D remains ambiguous. Germline loops: CDR1 SQVTM, CDR2 ANQGSEA. The CDR3 is made up of 9 amino acids. The V gene lost 3 bases and the J gene lost 6 bases, with 2 bases spanning the gap.

This clone has only one observation. This chain uses TRBV7-8 with TRBJ2-1; D is perhaps TRBD1 (5 bases). The CDR3 consists of 13 residues. The germline V gene encodes CDR1 SGHVS and CDR2 FQNEAQ. V was clipped by 5 bases and J by 7 bases, with 12 bases between them. This CDR3 is CASSPQGENEQFF. The CDR3 DNA is TGTGCCAGCAGCCCGCAGGGTGAGAATGAGCAGTTCTTC.

This sequence joins TRBV6-1 and TRBJ2-2, with TRBD2 identical over 9 bases. Germline loops: CDR1 MNHNS, CDR2 SASEGT. The CDR3 contains 17 residues. The V segment lost 4 bases and the J segment 5 bases; nucleotides outside the gene matches: 11. The CDR3 nucleotides are TGTGCCAGCAGTGGCCACCTAGCGGGGAGGGGAACCGGGGAGCTGTTTTTT. This translates into CASSGHLAGRGTGELFF.

This clone was detected a few times. The chain has TRBV5-4 and TRBJ1-1, with D perhaps matching TRBD1 (6 bases). CDR3 length: 13 amino acids. The germline V and J ends were trimmed by 4 bases and 1 base, with 8 bases remaining between them. The V gene's germline CDR1 is SGHNT and CDR2 YYREEE (reference sequence). The CDR3 bases are TGTGCCAGCAGCGCGGGACAGAACACTGAAGCTTTCTTT. This translates into CASSAGQNTEAFF.

This clone appeared once. CDR3 bases: TGTGCCACCAGCAGAGTGCCCAGGGGCGCAACCGAAGCTTTCTTT. Translated, it gives CATSRVPRGATEAFF. This chain joins TRBV15 and TRBJ1-1; the D gene is possibly TRBD1 (6 bases). Germline-derived CDR1 and CDR2 are LNHNV and YYDKDF (reference sequence). V lost 1 base and J 8 bases, leaving 17 bases between the germline ends. This CDR3 contains 15 residues.

V and J are TRBV29-1 and TRBJ1-2; TRBD1 aligns across 7 bases. The J segment lost 3 bases and the V segment lost 7 bases, leaving 8 bases of the junction unmatched. The CDR3 totals 13 residues. CDR1 and CDR2 (germline): SQVTM, ANQGSEA. CDR3 sequence reads: CSGGSRGDYGYTF. The CDR3 DNA is TGCAGCGGAGGGTCCAGGGGGGACTATGGCTACACCTTC.

This chain links TRBV5-1 with TRBJ1-4; no firm D call. V was trimmed by 0 bases and J by 8 bases, leaving 5 bases between them. The CDR3 is made up of 12 amino acids. The V gene's germline CDR1 is SGHRS and CDR2 YFSETQ. The CDR3 loop reads CASSLDGEKLFF. In DNA, the CDR3 is TGCGCCAGCAGCTTGGACGGGGAAAAACTGTTTTTT. Looking up the rest from reference TRBV5-1 and TRBJ1-4 gives the full variable domain: KAGVTQTPRYLIKTRGQQVTLSCSPISGHRSVSWYQQTPGQGLQFLFEYFSETQRNKGNFPGRFSGRQFSNSRSEMNVSTLELGDSALYLCASSLDGEKLFFGSGTQLSVL.

This clone was seen only a few times. The sample has other DNA sequences that encode this CDR3 too. The CDR3 here is CASSRTSGTYNEQFF. CDR3 bases: TGCGCCAGCAGCAGGACTAGCGGGACCTACAATGAGCAGTTCTTC. The chain is built from TRBV5-1 and TRBJ2-1; TRBD2 aligns across 12 bases. CDR3 length: 15 amino acids. The J segment lost 2 bases and the V segment lost 4 bases, leaving 1 base of the junction unmatched. The V gene's germline CDR1 is SGHRS and CDR2 YFSETQ.

This clone was seen just once. The V gene is TRBV19, the J gene TRBJ2-1, with 8 bases lining up with TRBD1. Germline trimming cut 4 bases from V and 6 bases from J; bases unmatched to any gene: 5. The CDR3 loop spans 14 amino acids. Germline V lookup: CDR1 LNHDA, CDR2 SQIVND (reference sequence). The CDR3: CASSTTGGINEQFF. The DNA of the CDR3 is TGTGCCAGTAGTACTACAGGGGGAATCAATGAGCAGTTCTTC.

V gene TRBV6-5 combines with J gene TRBJ2-1, with TRBD2 matching 13 bases. The CDR3 has 15 residues. The germline CDR1 and CDR2 sequences are MNHEY and SVGAGI. The V and J ends lost 8 bases and 13 bases, in that order; junction bases with no gene match: 14. The CDR3 spells CASGRRGTSGTSQFF. The CDR3 coding sequence is TGTGCCAGCGGGAGGAGGGGGACTAGCGGGACTAGTCAGTTCTTC.

The gene calls are TRBV5-4 and TRBJ2-1; 9 bases agree with TRBD2. Germline assignment: CDR1 SGHNT and CDR2 YYREEE (reference sequence). V lost 4 bases and J lost 4; bases outside the gene matches: 6. The CDR3 has 15 amino acids. CDR3 coding DNA: TGTGCCAGCAGCGCAACTAGCGGGCCTTACAATGAGCAGTTCTTC. It translates to CASSATSGPYNEQFF.

The chain recombines TRBV9 with TRBJ1-1, with D unclear. The germline V and J ends were trimmed by 4 bases and 3 bases, with 16 bases remaining between them. CDR3 size: 15 residues. Per germline, CDR1 SGDLS and CDR2 YYNGEE. For the CDR3, the DNA is TGTGCCAGCAGCCCTGACTCCCTTGAGGACACTGAAGCTTTCTTT. Translation: CASSPDSLEDTEAFF.

This clone was observed once. The chain links TRBV19 to TRBJ2-1, with D possibly being TRBD2 (6 bases). This CDR3 has 15 amino acids. The germline V and J ends were trimmed by 1 base and 4 bases, with 11 bases remaining between them. The germline gives CDR1 LNHDA, CDR2 SQIVND (reference sequence). CDR3 nucleotide sequence: TGTGCCAGTAGTATAGGGGCAGGGAGGTACAATGAGCAGTTCTTC. This gives the protein CASSIGAGRYNEQFF. Together with reference TRBV19 and TRBJ2-1, the CDR3 gives the full variable domain: DGGITQSPKYLFRKEGQNVTLSCEQNLNHDAMYWYRQDPGQGLRLIYYSQIVNDFQKGDIAEGYSVSREKKESFPLTVTSAQKNPTAFYLCASSIGAGRYNEQFFGPGTRLTVL.

The rearrangement links TRBV6-5 to TRBJ1-5; a weak D match, TRBD1 (6 bases). Germline lookup yields CDR1 MNHEY and CDR2 SVGAGI. The CDR3 length is 13 residues. In nucleotides, the CDR3 is TGTGCAGGAAGGGGACAAGACAATCAGCCCCAGCATTTT. As protein: CAGRGQDNQPQHF.

This rearrangement joins TRBV6-1 to TRBJ1-1; 8 bases line up with TRBD1. This CDR3 is 15 amino acids long. V was clipped by 3 bases and J by 10 bases; unmatched bases: 13. Germline V gene lookup returns CDR1 MNHNS and CDR2 SASEGT. Written as DNA, the CDR3 is TGTGCCAGCAGTGATGATCGGACAGGGAGGGGGGGAGCTTTCTTT. It codes for CASSDDRTGRGGAFF.

The V gene is TRBV5-1, the J gene TRBJ1-3; maybe TRBD1 (6 bases). Germline CDR1 SGHRS, CDR2 YFSETQ. This CDR3 has 18 amino acids. Between the trimmed V and J ends, which lost 1 base and 0 bases, there was a span of 17 bases. CDR3 sequence reads: CASSLWGVRDNSGNTIYF. The CDR3 nucleotides are TGCGCCAGCAGCTTGTGGGGGGTCAGGGACAACTCTGGAAACACCATATATTTT.

The chain recombines TRBV14 with TRBJ2-7; 9 bases align to TRBD1. Losses at the gene ends were 8 bases for V and 1 base for J; bases not matched to a gene: 3. This CDR3 spans 13 amino acids. Per germline, CDR1 SGHDN and CDR2 FVKESK. The chain's CDR3 is CASRDRVSYEQYF. For the CDR3, the DNA is TGTGCCAGCCGGGACAGGGTTTCCTACGAGCAGTACTTC.

In the case of this clone: At one end, the junction sequence differs from germline, possibly due to a read error. The V and J genes are TRBV12-5 and TRBJ1-2; the D gene is possibly TRBD1 (6 bases). Germline-derived CDR1 and CDR2 are LGHNT and FRNRAP. CDR3 length equals 15 residues. This CDR3 is CASGLVLGQNYGYAF. DNA for the CDR3: TGTGCTAGTGGTTTGGTACTTGGACAGAACTATGGCTACGCCTTC.

The chain couples TRBV18 to TRBJ2-1, with D perhaps matching TRBD2 (5 bases). Between the trimmed V and J ends, which lost 6 bases and 9 bases, there was a span of 24 bases. Germline V gene lookup returns CDR1 KGHSH and CDR2 LQKENI. The CDR3 consists of 16 residues. CDR3 sequence reads: CASSFELGRTGGEQFF. The CDR3 bases are TGTGCCAGCTCCTTCGAACTAGGTCGGACGGGTGGTGAGCAGTTCTTC.

This chain connects TRBV7-8 to TRBJ2-5; 8 nucleotides match TRBD2. V lost 3 bases, J lost 5 bases, and 5 bases stayed unmatched. Germline CDR1 reads SGHVS; CDR2 reads FQNEAQ. CDR3 length equals 14 residues. The CDR3 DNA sequence: TGTGCCAGCAGCTTGGTAGCGGGAAGGGAGACCCAGTACTTC. This codes for CASSLVAGRETQYF.

This sequence joins TRBV29-1 and TRBJ1-1; D uncertain. The V end was cut by 4 bases, the J end by 1 base, with 13 bases between. The CDR3 spans 14 residues. Germline CDR1 SQVTM, CDR2 ANQGSEA. The CDR3 sequence is CSVGLSAGNTEAFF. CDR3 nucleotides: TGCAGCGTTGGGCTATCGGCCGGGAACACTGAAGCTTTCTTT.

V and J are TRBV5-8 and TRBJ1-5; D unclear. Germline CDR1 SGHTS, CDR2 YDEGEE. The CDR3 is made up of 14 amino acids. V lost 2 bases, J lost 9 bases, and 15 bases lay in between. The chain's CDR3 is CASSFSVGGGPQHF. The CDR3 DNA is TGTGCCAGCAGCTTTTCAGTCGGCGGCGGGCCCCAGCATTTT.

The chain recombines TRBV30 with TRBJ1-1, with D unresolved. CDR3 length: 12 amino acids. Germline V lookup: CDR1 GTSNPN, CDR2 SVGIG (reference sequence). The germline V and J ends were trimmed by 5 bases and 0 bases, with 7 bases remaining between them. The CDR3 protein is CAWSRMNTEAFF. CDR3 sequence (DNA): TGTGCCTGGTCCAGAATGAACACTGAAGCTTTCTTT.

The gene calls are TRBV9 and TRBJ2-6; 10 bases are shared with TRBD2. The CDR3 has 19 amino acids. CDR1 is SGDLS, CDR2 YYNGEE, per germline. V gave up 0 bases and J gave up 1 base; unmatched junction bases: 7. DNA of the CDR3: TGTGCCAGCAGCGTAGGAGCGGGAGGGAGGGGTTCTGGGGCCAACGTCCTGACTTTC. This sequence encodes CASSVGAGGRGSGANVLTF.